These 3 T cell receptor beta chains came from one sample sequenced in a study of cytomegalovirus exposure and HLA in healthy donors. The protocol was immunoSEQ multiplex PCR, while the TCRdb copy is restricted to in-frame clones and leaves out a portion. The sample includes about 95,000 clones, 85% of them seen just once. The sequenced sample was PBMCs. Receptor source: a man younger than 30 in good health and CMV-seropositive.

The chain links TRBV9 to TRBJ2-3, with 8 bases that match TRBD2. The trim removed 0 bases at V and 5 bases at J, leaving 8 bases unmatched. The CDR3 contains 16 residues. CDR1 SGDLS and CDR2 YYNGEE come from the germline V gene. The CDR3: CASSVESGGSRDTQYF. As DNA, the CDR3 is TGTGCCAGCAGCGTAGAATCGGGAGGGTCGAGAGATACGCAGTATTTT.

This chain connects TRBV30 to TRBJ1-5, with D tentatively TRBD1 (6 bases). The CDR3 runs 14 residues. CDR1 is GTSNPN, CDR2 SVGIG, per germline (reference sequence). Trimming pared 5 bases from V and 7 bases from J, leaving 18 bases between. The CDR3 DNA follows: TGTGCCTGGGGGGGGGCAAGTTCGAGACAGCCCCAGCATTTT. The encoded protein is CAWGGASSRQPQHF.

The V call is TRBV18, the J call TRBJ2-4, with TRBD1 matching 9 bases. Germline-derived CDR1 and CDR2 are KGHSH and LQKENI. Trimming at V came to 3 bases and at J to 9 bases, leaving 6 bases not matched to a gene. The CDR3 has 14 residues. CDR3 coding DNA: TGTGCCAGCTCACCGAGGGACAGGGAGGGCATTCAGTACTTC. Its protein product is CASSPRDREGIQYF.